The source of this TCR beta chain is a study of cytomegalovirus exposure and HLA in healthy donors. At the level of the study: The use of the same platform for the 110 or so validation repertoires and the 650 to 850 first-cohort repertoires was reported by a later analysis.

General study findings and limits: Clusters of TCRs from the first cohort tended to co-occur in the 120 or so validation repertoires (as a later analysis found). A list of more than 150 TCR beta chains associated with cytomegalovirus was given.

The repertoire was sequenced with immunoSEQ multiplex PCR; TCRdb's copy has only in-frame clones and lacks some. The repertoire consists of 200,000 or so clones, with about 79% occurring once and the leading ten covering roughly 12%. In the case of this clone: Its antigen remains unidentified.

The sample consisted of PBMCs. The sequence derives from a woman aged 25 to 39 in good health and CMV-seropositive.

CDR3 bases: TGTGCCAGCAGTTTAACAGGGGGCGCTGGGACTGAAGCTTTCTTT. Translating it yields CASSLTGGAGTEAFF. The chain couples TRBV28 to TRBJ1-1, with 9 nucleotides matching TRBD1. The J segment lost 5 bases and the V segment lost 2 bases, leaving 6 bases of the junction unmatched. Per germline, CDR1 MDHEN and CDR2 SYDVKM. This CDR3 spans 15 amino acids.